This passage covers 4 T cell receptor beta chains from one sample sequenced in a study of T cell repertoires in cytomegalovirus infection. TCRdb fed the reads into MiXCR, producing one record per CDR3 protein. The sample holds 300,000 to 400,000 distinct CDR3 sequences, just under 30% seen once. The antigens these receptors bind are not known. The sample in question was cultured PBMCs, obtained from culture after CMV antigen stimulation. These receptors were collected from a human donor in good health (CMV status not recorded). Some clones in this sample may be carry-over from other donors' samples.

V gene TRBV7-9 combines with J gene TRBJ2-5; TRBD1 matches at 9 bases. The length of the CDR3 is 18 residues. The junction had 13 bases not matched to a gene; V was cut back by 0 bases and J by 5 bases. The germline V gene encodes CDR1 SEHNR and CDR2 FQNEAQ (reference sequence). The CDR3 DNA is TGTGCCAGCAGCTTAGCCATAACAGGGGGCGAATTGAAGGAGACCCAGTACTTC. Its protein product is CASSLAITGGELKETQYF.

The DNA for the CDR3 is TGTGCCAGCAGTCCTGGACTAGCGGCTGCGAACACCGGGGAGCTGTTTTTT. Translation gives CASSPGLAAANTGELFF. The V gene is TRBV12-3 or TRBV12-4, the J gene TRBJ2-2; 10 bases line up with TRBD2. The junction had 6 bases not matched to a gene; V was cut back by 5 bases and J by 0 bases. CDR3 size: 17 residues.

This clonotype has only a few counts. This chain connects TRBV19 to TRBJ2-5, with D possibly matching TRBD2 (6 bases). Germline CDR1 LNHDA, CDR2 SQIVND (reference sequence). V lost 6 bases, J lost 5 bases, and 19 bases lay in between. This CDR3 is 15 amino acids long. CDR3 loop: CASSPAGGRIETQYF. The CDR3 DNA sequence: TGTGCCAGTAGCCCCGCCGGGGGTAGGATTGAGACCCAGTACTTC.

The rearrangement joins TRBV20-1 to TRBJ1-1; no definite D call. CDR1 is DFQATT and CDR2 is SNEGSKA in the germline V gene (reference sequence). The CDR3 has 11 residues. The V gene lost 5 bases and the J gene lost 2 bases, with 6 bases spanning the gap. This CDR3 reads CSAPRNTEAFF. CDR3 nucleotide sequence: TGCAGTGCTCCCCGAAACACTGAAGCTTTCTTT.